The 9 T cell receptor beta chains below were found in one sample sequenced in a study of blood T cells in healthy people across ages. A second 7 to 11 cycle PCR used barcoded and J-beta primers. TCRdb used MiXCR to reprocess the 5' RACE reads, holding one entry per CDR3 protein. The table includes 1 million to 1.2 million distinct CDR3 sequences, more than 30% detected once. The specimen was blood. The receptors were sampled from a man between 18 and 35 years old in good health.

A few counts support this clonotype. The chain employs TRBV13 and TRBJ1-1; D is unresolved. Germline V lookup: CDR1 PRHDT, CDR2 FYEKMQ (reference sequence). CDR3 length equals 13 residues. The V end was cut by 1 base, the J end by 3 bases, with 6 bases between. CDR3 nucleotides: TGTGCCAGCAGCTTAGATTGGTACACTGAAGCTTTCTTT. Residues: CASSLDWYTEAFF.

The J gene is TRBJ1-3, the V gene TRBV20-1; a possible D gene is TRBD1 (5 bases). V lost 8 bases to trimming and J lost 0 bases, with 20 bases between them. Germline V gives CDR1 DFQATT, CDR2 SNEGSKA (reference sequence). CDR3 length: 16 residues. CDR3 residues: CSIQDPGGPSGNTIYF. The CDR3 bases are TGCAGTATACAGGACCCCGGAGGACCCTCTGGAAACACCATATATTTT.

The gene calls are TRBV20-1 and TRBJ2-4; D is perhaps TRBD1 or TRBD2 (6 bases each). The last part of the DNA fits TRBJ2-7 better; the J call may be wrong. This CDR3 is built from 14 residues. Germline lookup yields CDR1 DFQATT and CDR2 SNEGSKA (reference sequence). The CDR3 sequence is CSALGGTLAYEQYF. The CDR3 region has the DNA TGCAGTGCTTTAGGGGGGACGCTCGCCTACGAGCAGTACTTC.

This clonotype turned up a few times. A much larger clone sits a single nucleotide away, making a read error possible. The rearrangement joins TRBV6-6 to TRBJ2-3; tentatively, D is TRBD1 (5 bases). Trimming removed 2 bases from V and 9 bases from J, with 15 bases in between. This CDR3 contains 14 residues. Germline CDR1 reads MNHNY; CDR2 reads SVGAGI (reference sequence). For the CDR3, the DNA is TGTGCCAGCAGTTACCCCCCAGCTTGGGGCACGCAGTATTTT. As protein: CASSYPPAWGTQYF.

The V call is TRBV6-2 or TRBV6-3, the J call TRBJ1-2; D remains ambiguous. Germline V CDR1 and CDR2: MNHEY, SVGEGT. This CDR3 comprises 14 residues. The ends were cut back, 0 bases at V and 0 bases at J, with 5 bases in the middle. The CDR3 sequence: CASSYSTTNYGYTF. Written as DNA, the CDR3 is TGTGCCAGCAGTTACTCGACAACTAACTATGGCTACACCTTC.

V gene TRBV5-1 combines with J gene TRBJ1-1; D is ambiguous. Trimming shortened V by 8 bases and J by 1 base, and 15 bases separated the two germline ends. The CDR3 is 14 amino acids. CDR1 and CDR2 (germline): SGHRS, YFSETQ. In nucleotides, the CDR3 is TGCGCCAGTGGGCTGGGCAGGTCGAACACTGAAGCTTTCTTT. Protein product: CASGLGRSNTEAFF.

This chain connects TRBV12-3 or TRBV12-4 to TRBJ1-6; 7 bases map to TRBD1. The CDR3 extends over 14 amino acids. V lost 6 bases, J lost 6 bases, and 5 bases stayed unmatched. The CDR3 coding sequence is TGTGCCAGCAGCGGGACAGCTTCTAATTCACCCCTCCACTTT. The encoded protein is CASSGTASNSPLHF.

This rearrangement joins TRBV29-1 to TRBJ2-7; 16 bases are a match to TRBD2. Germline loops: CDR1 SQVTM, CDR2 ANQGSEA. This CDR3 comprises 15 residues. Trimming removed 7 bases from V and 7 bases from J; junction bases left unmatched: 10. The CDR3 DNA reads TGCAGCGCTGGGACTAGCGGGGGGGCTGAAGATGAGCAGTACTTC. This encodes CSAGTSGGAEDEQYF.

CDR3 sequence reads: CASSQDWETQYF. The CDR3 DNA follows: TGTGCCAGCAGCCAAGATTGGGAGACCCAGTACTTC. This chain uses TRBV14 with TRBJ2-5, with D hard to call. The CDR3 covers 12 residues. Per germline, CDR1 SGHDN and CDR2 FVKESK. V was pared by 0 bases and J by 5 bases, with 4 bases between.